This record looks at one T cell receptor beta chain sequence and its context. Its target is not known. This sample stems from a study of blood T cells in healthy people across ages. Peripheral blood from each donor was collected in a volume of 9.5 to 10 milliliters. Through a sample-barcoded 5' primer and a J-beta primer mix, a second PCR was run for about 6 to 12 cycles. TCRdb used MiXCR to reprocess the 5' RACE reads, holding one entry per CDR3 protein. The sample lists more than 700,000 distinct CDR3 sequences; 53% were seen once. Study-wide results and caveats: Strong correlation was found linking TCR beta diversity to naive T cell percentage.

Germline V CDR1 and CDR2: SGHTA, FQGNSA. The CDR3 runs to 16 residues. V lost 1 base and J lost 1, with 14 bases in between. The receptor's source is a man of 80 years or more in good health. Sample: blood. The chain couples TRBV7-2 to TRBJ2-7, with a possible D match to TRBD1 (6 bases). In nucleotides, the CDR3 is TGTGCCAGCAGCTTAGGGGCAGGGGCCCAGTCCTACGAGCAGTACTTC. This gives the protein CASSLGAGAQSYEQYF. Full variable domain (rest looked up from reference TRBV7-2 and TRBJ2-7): GAGVSQSPSNKVTEKGKDVELRCDPISGHTALYWYRQSLGQGLEFLIYFQGNSAPDKSGLPSDRFSAERTGGSVSTLTIQRTQQEDSAVYLCASSLGAGAQSYEQYFGPGTRLTVT.